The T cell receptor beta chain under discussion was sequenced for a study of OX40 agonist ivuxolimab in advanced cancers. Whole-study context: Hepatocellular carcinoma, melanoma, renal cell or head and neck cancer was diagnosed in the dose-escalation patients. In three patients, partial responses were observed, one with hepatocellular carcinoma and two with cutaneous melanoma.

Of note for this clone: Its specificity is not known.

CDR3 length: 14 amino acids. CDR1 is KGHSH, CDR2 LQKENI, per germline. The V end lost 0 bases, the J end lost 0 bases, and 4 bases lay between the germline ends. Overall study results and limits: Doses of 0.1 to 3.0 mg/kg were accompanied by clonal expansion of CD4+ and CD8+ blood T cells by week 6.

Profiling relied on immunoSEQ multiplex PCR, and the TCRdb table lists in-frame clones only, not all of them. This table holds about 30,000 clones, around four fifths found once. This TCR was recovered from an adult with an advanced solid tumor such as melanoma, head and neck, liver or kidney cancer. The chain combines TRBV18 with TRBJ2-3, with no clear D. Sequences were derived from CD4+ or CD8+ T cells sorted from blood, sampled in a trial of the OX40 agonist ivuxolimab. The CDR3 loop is CASSPPGSTDTQYF. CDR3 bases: TGTGCCAGCTCACCACCGGGGAGCACAGATACGCAGTATTTT.